Here is one T cell receptor (beta chain) with its context. This clonotype has ten or more counts. Its specific antigen is unknown. Base qualities are not recorded, but no much larger clone differs from it by a single base. Set within a cohort of healthcare workers in London, UK, this nested case-control study involved weekly PCR testing of nasopharyngeal swabs along with blood sampling. Between 23 and 31 March 2020, the week of the UK lockdown, healthcare workers were enrolled and then followed up weekly for as long as 16 weeks. CDR1 is given as DFQATT and CDR2 as SNEGSKA, both from the germline V gene (reference sequence). V gives up 1 base and J gives up 4 bases, and the segment between their germline ends measures 8 bases. From the cysteine up to the phenylalanine, the CDR3 has a length of 14 residues. Just CDR3 DNA is preserved here, 42 bases in frame from base 1. This entry is derived from a study of early T cells in non-severe SARS-CoV-2 infection (dated by TCRdb to about 2021). In terms of the full investigation: Because TCR sequencing relied on bulk RNA taken from unsorted whole blood, pairing of alpha and beta chains was not possible. What the study reported, not specific to this receptor: VDJdb matching was skewed toward anti-spike CD8 responses and likely underestimated virus-specific expansions by missing private and CD4 specificities.

The method behind the library was 5' RACE. Sequencing took place on a NextSeq 500. In the TCR library protocol, unique molecular identifiers were attached to individual cDNA molecules to correct for PCR bias and sequencing error. Both TCR alpha and beta chains were sequenced, and tight co-correlation was observed between alpha and beta sequence abundances in each sample. The study's own analysis went as follows. Decombinator V4 was used to perform V gene, J gene and CDR3 annotation of TCR sequences. TCRs were defined as expanded if a significant change between any two time points was detected under a Poisson model with p below 0.0001. TCR abundances were normalised to the total number of TCRs sequenced in each sample and reported as counts per million. MAIT TCRs were defined by TRAV1-2 paired with TRAJ12, TRAJ20 or TRAJ33, and iNKT TCRs by TRAV10 paired with TRAJ18. A search of VDJdb, accessed on 1 November 2021, was run for TCRs annotated to CMV, EBV and SARS-CoV-2, with TCRs annotated for multiple antigens excluded. TCRdb reworked the public reads: Q25 trimming with fastp, MiXCR clone assembly, productive beta chains retained. Entries that share a CDR3 protein sequence are merged under the most common genes and DNA. The V and J calls were not made by the authors but by TCRdb's processing. This sample holds some 82,000 distinct CDR3 sequences; roughly 12% were observed only once. The leading ten clones occupy 3.5% to 5% of the sample.

This specimen was whole blood, taken at baseline. The TCR was taken from an adult who was a healthcare worker with PCR-confirmed SARS-CoV-2 infection or an uninfected control (not recorded which). The sequence is built from TRBV20-1 and TRBJ1-6; the D gene assignment is ambiguous. The DNA is as follows: TGCAGTGCTAGAGCTGGCGGTTATAATTCACCCCTCCACTTT. Translated, this is CSARAGGYNSPLHF.